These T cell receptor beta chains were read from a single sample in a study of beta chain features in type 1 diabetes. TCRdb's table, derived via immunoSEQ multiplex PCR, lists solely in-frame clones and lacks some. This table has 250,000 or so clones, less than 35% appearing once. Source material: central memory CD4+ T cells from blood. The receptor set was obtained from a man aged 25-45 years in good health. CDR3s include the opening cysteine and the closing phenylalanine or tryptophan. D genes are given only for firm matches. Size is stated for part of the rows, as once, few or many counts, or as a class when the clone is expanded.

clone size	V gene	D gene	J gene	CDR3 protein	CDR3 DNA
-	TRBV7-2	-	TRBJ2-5	CASSPQRAREETQYF	TGTGCCAGCAGCCCCCAAAGGGCTAGAGAAGAGACCCAGTACTTC
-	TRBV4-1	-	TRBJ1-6	CASSQDKAGDSPLHF	TGCGCCAGCAGCCAAGATAAGGCGGGTGATTCACCCCTCCACTTT
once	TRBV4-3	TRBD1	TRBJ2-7	CASSRDRGPSYEQYF	TGCGCCAGCAGCCGCGACAGGGGGCCCTCCTACGAGCAGTACTTC
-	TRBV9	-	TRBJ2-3	CASSARSATDTQYF	TGTGCCAGCAGCGCCCGCTCAGCTACAGATACGCAGTATTTT
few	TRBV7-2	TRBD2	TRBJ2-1	CASVPWTSGYNEQFF	TGTGCCAGCGTACCCTGGACTAGCGGCTACAATGAGCAGTTCTTC
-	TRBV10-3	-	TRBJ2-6	CAISDVDSGANVLTF	TGTGCCATCAGTGATGTGGATTCTGGGGCCAACGTCCTGACTTTC
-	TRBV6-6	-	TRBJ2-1	CASNANYNEQFF	TGTGCCAGCAACGCCAACTACAATGAGCAGTTCTTC
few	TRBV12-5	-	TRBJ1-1	CASTPEGNTEAFF	TGTGCTAGTACCCCTGAGGGGAACACTGAAGCTTTCTTT
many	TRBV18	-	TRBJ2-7	CASSPPSRDLNF	TGTGCCAGCTCACCACCCTCCCGGGACCTTAACTTC
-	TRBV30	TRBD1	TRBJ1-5	CAWSEGARGHSNQPQHF	TGTGCCTGGAGTGAGGGGGCGCGGGGTCATAGCAATCAGCCCCAGCATTTT
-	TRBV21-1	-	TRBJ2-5	CASNTPGQQETQYF	TGTGCCAGCAACACCCCGGGACAGCAAGAGACCCAGTACTTC
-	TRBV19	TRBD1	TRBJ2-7	CASSPDRGHEQYF	TGTGCCAGTAGTCCGGACAGGGGGCACGAGCAGTACTTC
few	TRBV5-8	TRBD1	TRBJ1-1	CASRPGQTLGTEAFF	TGTGCCAGCAGACCGGGACAGACCCTTGGGACTGAAGCTTTCTTT
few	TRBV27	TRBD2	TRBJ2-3	CASSPKAGTSGRASTDTQYF	TGTGCCAGCAGTCCGAAAGCCGGGACTAGCGGGAGGGCTAGCACAGATACGCAGTATTTT
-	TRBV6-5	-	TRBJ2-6	CASYNSGANVLTF	TGTGCCAGCTACAACTCTGGGGCCAACGTCCTGACTTTC
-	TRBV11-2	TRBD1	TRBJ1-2	CASSPYRDRNYGYTF	TGTGCCAGCAGCCCATACCGGGACAGGAACTATGGCTACACCTTC
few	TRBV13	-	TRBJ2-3	CASSLGIRADTQYF	TGTGCCAGCAGCTTGGGCATCAGGGCAGATACGCAGTATTTT
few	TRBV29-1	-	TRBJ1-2	CSVRTANNYGYTF	TGCAGCGTTCGGACAGCTAATAACTATGGCTACACCTTC
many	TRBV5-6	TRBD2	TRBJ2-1	CASSLGLATSNFF	TGTGCCAGCAGCTTGGGACTAGCGACTTCCAACTTCTTC
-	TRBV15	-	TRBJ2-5	CATSRADPGEETQYF	TGTGCCACCAGCAGGGCCGATCCGGGGGAAGAGACCCAGTACTTC
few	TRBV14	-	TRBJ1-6	CASSPKRGYNSPLHF	TGTGCCAGCAGCCCGAAACGAGGGTATAATTCACCCCTCCACTTT
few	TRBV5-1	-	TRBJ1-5	CASSFGDSNQPQHF	TGCGCCAGCAGCTTTGGGGATAGCAATCAGCCCCAGCATTTT
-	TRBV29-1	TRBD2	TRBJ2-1	CSVEGQREGSYNEQFF	TGCAGCGTTGAAGGGCAGCGGGAGGGCTCCTACAATGAGCAGTTCTTC
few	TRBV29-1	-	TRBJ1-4	CSVLQGSEKLFF	TGCAGCGTTCTCCAGGGGTCTGAAAAACTGTTTTTT
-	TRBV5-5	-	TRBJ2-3	CASSLRVVTDTQYF	TGTGCCAGCAGCTTAAGGGTGGTCACAGATACGCAGTATTTT
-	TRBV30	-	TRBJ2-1	CAWDHRYNEQFF	TGTGCCTGGGACCATCGCTACAATGAGCAGTTCTTC
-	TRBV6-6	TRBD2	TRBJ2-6	CASTGGDAGANVLTF	TGTGCCAGCACCGGGGGGGATGCTGGGGCCAACGTCCTGACTTTC
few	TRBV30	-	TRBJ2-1	CAWSNNEQFF	TGTGCCTGGAGTAACAATGAGCAGTTCTTC
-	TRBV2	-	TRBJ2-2	CASSEEVGLVTGELFF	TGTGCCAGCAGTGAAGAAGTGGGGCTAGTCACCGGGGAGCTGTTTTTT
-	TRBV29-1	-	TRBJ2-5	CSVRQQETQYF	TGCAGCGTTCGGCAGCAAGAGACCCAGTACTTC
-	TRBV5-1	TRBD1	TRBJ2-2	CASRSTGTGGTGELFF	TGCGCCAGCAGATCTACCGGGACAGGGGGCACCGGGGAGCTGTTTTTT
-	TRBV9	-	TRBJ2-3	CASSASGHLKIMGDTQYF	TGTGCCAGCAGCGCCAGCGGACATCTAAAAATCATGGGAGATACGCAGTATTTT
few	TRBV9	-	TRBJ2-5	CASSVEVGPETQYF	TGTGCCAGCAGCGTAGAGGTAGGGCCAGAGACCCAGTACTTC
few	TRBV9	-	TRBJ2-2	CASSARDTNTGELFF	TGTGCCAGCAGCGCCCGGGACACAAACACCGGGGAGCTGTTTTTT
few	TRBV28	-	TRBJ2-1	CASGALSSYNEQFF	TGTGCCAGCGGGGCTCTGAGCTCCTACAATGAGCAGTTCTTC
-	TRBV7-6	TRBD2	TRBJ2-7	CASSLGGREGLEQYF	TGTGCCAGCAGCTTAGGAGGGCGGGAGGGCCTCGAGCAGTACTTC
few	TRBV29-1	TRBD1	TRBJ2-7	CSVTGQGKSYEQYF	TGCAGCGTTACCGGACAGGGGAAGAGCTACGAGCAGTACTTC
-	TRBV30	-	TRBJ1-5	CAADGERVRQPQHF	TGTGCCGCCGACGGCGAGAGGGTTAGACAGCCCCAGCATTTT
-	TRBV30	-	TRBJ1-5	CAWTSLRGDQPQHF	TGTGCCTGGACCTCCCTACGGGGGGATCAGCCCCAGCATTTT
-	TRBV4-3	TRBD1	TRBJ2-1	CASSQNRGYEQFF	TGCGCCAGCAGCCAAAACAGGGGTTATGAGCAGTTCTTC
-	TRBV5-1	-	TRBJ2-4	CASSSEGPKNIQYF	TGCGCCAGCAGCTCCGAGGGACCCAAAAACATTCAGTACTTC
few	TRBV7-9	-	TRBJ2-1	CASSSSQTGEQFF	TGTGCCAGCAGTTCCTCCCAAACCGGTGAGCAGTTCTTC
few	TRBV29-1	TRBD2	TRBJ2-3	CSVEALADRPDTQYF	TGCAGCGTTGAAGCACTAGCGGACCGCCCAGATACGCAGTATTTT
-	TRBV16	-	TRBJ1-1	CASSQYKNTEAFF	TGTGCCAGCAGCCAATACAAGAACACTGAAGCTTTCTTT
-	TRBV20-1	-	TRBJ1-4	CSGLGEGKLFF	TGCAGTGGATTGGGGGAGGGAAAACTGTTTTTT
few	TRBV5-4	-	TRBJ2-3	CASSSSGLGTDTQYF	TGTGCCAGCAGCTCATCGGGTCTGGGGACAGATACGCAGTATTTT
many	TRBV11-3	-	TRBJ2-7	CASSFRFLSYEQYF	TGTGCCAGCAGCTTTCGGTTCCTCTCCTACGAGCAGTACTTC
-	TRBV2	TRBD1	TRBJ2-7	CASSGDRAFKNEQYF	TGTGCCAGCAGCGGGGACAGGGCCTTTAAGAACGAGCAGTACTTC
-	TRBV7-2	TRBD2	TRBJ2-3	CASSARIRAPGGDTQYF	TGTGCCAGCAGTGCCCGGATCCGGGCCCCGGGGGGAGATACGCAGTATTTT
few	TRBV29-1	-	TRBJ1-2	CSVEVNYGYTF	TGCAGCGTAGAAGTTAACTATGGCTACACCTTC